This T cell receptor (beta chain) appears in the sequencing data of a study of Ad26.COV2.S vaccination and SARS-CoV-2 variants. Findings of the study overall: Possible underestimation of total T cell responses by the TCR breadth and depth analyses was noted. Vaccine recipients posted higher spike-specific TCR breadth than their placebo counterparts. Comparable non-spike TCR breadth was observed in vaccine and placebo recipients.

The CDR3 length is 16 residues. Germline lookup yields CDR1 MNHEY and CDR2 SMNVEV (reference sequence). V gave up 5 bases and J gave up 8 bases; unmatched junction bases: 9. Sequencing was performed with immunoSEQ multiplex PCR; in TCRdb, only in-frame clones are kept and a portion is missing. The sample contains some 180,000 clones, roughly 87% of which appear only once. This clone was seen once. Its matching antigen is unknown. This receptor was identified in a human donor who had recovered from COVID-19. The chain links TRBV27 to TRBJ2-1; 13 nucleotides agree with TRBD2. The sequenced sample was peripheral blood, obtained after recovery from COVID-19. CDR3 loop: CASSPHTSGRADEQFF. CDR3 DNA sequence: TGTGCCAGCAGTCCCCACACTAGCGGGAGGGCAGATGAGCAGTTCTTC.